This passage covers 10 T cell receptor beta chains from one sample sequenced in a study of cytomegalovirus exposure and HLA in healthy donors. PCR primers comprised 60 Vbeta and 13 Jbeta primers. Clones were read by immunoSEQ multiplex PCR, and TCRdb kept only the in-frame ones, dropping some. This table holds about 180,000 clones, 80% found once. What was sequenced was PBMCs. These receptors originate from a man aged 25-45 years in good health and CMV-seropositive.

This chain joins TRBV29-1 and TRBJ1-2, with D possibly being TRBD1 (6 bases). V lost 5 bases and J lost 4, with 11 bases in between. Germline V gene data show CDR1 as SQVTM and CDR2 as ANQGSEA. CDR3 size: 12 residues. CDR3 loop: CSVLTGSYGYTF. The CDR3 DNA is TGCAGCGTTCTCACAGGGAGCTATGGCTACACCTTC.

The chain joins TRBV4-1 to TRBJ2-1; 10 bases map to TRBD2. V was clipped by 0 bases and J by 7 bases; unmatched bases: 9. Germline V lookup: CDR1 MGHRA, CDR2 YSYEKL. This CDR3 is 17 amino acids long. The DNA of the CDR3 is TGCGCCAGCAGCCAAGACCTTGCCTTGACTAGCGGGAATGAGCAGTTCTTC. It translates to CASSQDLALTSGNEQFF.

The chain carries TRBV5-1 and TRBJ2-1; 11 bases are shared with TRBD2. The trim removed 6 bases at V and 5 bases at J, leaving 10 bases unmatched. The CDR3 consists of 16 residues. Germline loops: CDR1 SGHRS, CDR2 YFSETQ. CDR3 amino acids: CASKPFRTSGHNEQFF. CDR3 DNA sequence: TGCGCCAGCAAGCCGTTCCGGACTAGCGGGCACAATGAGCAGTTCTTC.

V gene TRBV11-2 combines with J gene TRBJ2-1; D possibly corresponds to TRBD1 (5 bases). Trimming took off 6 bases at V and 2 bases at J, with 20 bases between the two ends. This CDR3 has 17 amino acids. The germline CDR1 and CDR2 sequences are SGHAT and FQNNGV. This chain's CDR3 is CASRTLRQPSAYNEQFF. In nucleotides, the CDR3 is TGTGCCAGCAGAACCCTGCGACAGCCAAGTGCCTACAATGAGCAGTTCTTC.

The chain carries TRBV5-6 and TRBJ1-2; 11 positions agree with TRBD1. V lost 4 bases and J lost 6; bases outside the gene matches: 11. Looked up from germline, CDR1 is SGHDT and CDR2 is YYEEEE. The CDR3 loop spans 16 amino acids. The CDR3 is CASSTSGTGGVDGYTF. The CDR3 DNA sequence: TGTGCCAGCAGCACTTCCGGGACAGGGGGGGTGGATGGCTACACCTTC.

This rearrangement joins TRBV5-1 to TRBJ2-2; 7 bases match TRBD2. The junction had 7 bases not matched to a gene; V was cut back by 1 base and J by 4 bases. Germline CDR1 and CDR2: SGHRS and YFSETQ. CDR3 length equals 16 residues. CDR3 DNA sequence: TGCGCCAGCAGCTTGTTTTCGGGAGGAGCCACCGGGGAGCTGTTTTTT. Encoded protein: CASSLFSGGATGELFF.

The CDR3 reads CASSHQTGWGYEQYF. The CDR3 DNA reads as TGTGCCAGCAGTCACCAAACAGGGTGGGGGTACGAGCAGTACTTC. The V gene is TRBV27, the J gene TRBJ2-5; maybe TRBD1 (6 bases). The DNA matches TRBJ2-7 better at its end, which makes the J call doubtful. The CDR3 runs 15 residues. Germline CDR1 is MNHEY and CDR2 is SMNVEV (reference sequence).

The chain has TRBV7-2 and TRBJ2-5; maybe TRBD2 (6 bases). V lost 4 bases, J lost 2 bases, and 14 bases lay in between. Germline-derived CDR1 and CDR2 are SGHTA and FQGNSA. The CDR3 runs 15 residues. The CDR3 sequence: CASSSWGGGQETQYF. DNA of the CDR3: TGTGCCAGCAGCTCATGGGGAGGTGGTCAAGAGACCCAGTACTTC.

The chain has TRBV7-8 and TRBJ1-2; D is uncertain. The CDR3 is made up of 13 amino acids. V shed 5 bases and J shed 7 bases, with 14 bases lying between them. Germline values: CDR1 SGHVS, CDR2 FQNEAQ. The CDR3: CASSLSGEGGYTF. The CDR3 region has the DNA TGTGCCAGCAGCCTCAGCGGCGAGGGTGGCTACACCTTC.

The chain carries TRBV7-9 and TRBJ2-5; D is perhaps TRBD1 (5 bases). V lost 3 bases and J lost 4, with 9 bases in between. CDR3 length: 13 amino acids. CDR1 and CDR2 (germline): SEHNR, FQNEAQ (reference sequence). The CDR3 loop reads CASSLTEVETQYF. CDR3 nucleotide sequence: TGTGCCAGCAGCTTGACAGAAGTAGAGACCCAGTACTTC.